The 9 T cell receptor beta chains below come from one sample, sequenced in a study of blood T cell repertoires in COVID-19 (dated by TCRdb to 2020 to 2022). The library was produced with the immunoSEQ multiplex PCR assay. Sourced from immuneACCESS, this table was stored by TCRdb with only in-frame sequences that have V and J called. A share of the clones is absent; for the studies checked, an unresolved V gene accounts for under half, and the remainder has no known explanation. Within this sample are 160,000 or so clones, with 75% to 90% of them counted one time only. The ten largest clonotypes hold roughly 0.56% of the sample. Sequenced sample: peripheral blood. The receptors shown here come from a man aged 55 to 70 with acute or convalescent COVID-19.

This clone has just a few counts. V and J are TRBV7-6 and TRBJ2-3; 9 nucleotides line up with TRBD1. This CDR3 region has 16 residues. Looked up from germline, CDR1 is SGHVS and CDR2 is FNYEAQ. Unmatched junction bases numbered 3, after V lost 1 base and J lost 1 base. The CDR3 sequence: CASSLGRTGGTDTQYF. The CDR3 nucleotides read TGTGCCAGCAGCTTAGGAAGGACAGGGGGCACAGATACGCAGTATTTT. The whole variable domain, filled in from reference TRBV7-6 and TRBJ2-3, reads GAGVSQSPRYKVTKRGQDVALRCDPISGHVSLYWYRQALGQGPEFLTYFNYEAQQDKSGLPNDRFSAERPEGSISTLTIQRTEQRDSAMYRCASSLGRTGGTDTQYFGPGTRLTVL.

The V call is TRBV9, the J call TRBJ2-7; 8 bases agree with TRBD2. The V gene end was trimmed by 3 bases and the J gene end by 2 bases; junction bases not matched to a gene: 13. The germline CDR1 and CDR2 sequences are SGDLS and YYNGEE. The CDR3 is made up of 17 amino acids. The DNA of the CDR3 is TGTGCCAGCAGCGCCAGCGGGAGTCCCGTTTCGACCTACGAGCAGTACTTC. Its protein product is CASSASGSPVSTYEQYF.

This chain joins TRBV29-1 and TRBJ2-2; a possible D gene is TRBD1 (6 bases). The CDR3 consists of 12 residues. Germline V lookup: CDR1 SQVTM, CDR2 ANQGSEA. The V and J ends lost 5 bases and 4 bases respectively, with 8 bases between them. CDR3 in amino acids: CSVSQGTGELFF. CDR3 sequence (DNA): TGCAGCGTTTCACAGGGCACCGGGGAGCTGTTTTTT.

CDR3 DNA sequence: TGTGCCAGCAATATTCCCCCCGGGGAGCTGTTTTTT. Its protein is CASNIPPGELFF. The chain recombines TRBV7-3 with TRBJ2-2; D unclear. The CDR3 covers 12 residues. From germline, CDR1 is SGHTA and CDR2 FQGTGA. Trimming removed 7 bases at V and 6 bases at J, with 9 bases between.

V and J are TRBV6-4 and TRBJ2-5; TRBD2 matches 9 bases. Germline CDR1 MRHNA, CDR2 SNTAGT. Losses at the gene ends were 0 bases for V and 5 bases for J; bases not matched to a gene: 13. The CDR3 spans 18 residues. CDR3 loop: CASSDSPGLAGLWETQYF. The CDR3 DNA reads as TGTGCCAGCAGTGACTCTCCTGGGCTAGCGGGATTGTGGGAGACCCAGTACTTC.

The chain couples TRBV7-9 to TRBJ1-1, with D maybe TRBD1 (5 bases). V was pared by 6 bases and J by 1 base, with 9 bases between. The CDR3 is made up of 13 amino acids. The germline CDR1 and CDR2 sequences are SEHNR and FQNEAQ (reference sequence). The CDR3 nucleotides read TGTGCCAGCAGATCTAGGGGGAACACTGAAGCTTTCTTT. Translation gives CASRSRGNTEAFF.

The chain joins TRBV7-6 to TRBJ2-2; D perhaps matches TRBD2 (6 bases). Germline assignment: CDR1 SGHVS and CDR2 FNYEAQ. CDR3 length equals 18 residues. Trimming removed 2 bases from V and 1 base from J, with 17 bases in between. The DNA for the CDR3 is TGTGCCAGCAGCTTAAGGGGCAGCGCGGGGTGGAACACCGGGGAGCTGTTTTTT. It is translated as CASSLRGSAGWNTGELFF.

The chain is built from TRBV6-5 and TRBJ1-6, with D unclear. This CDR3 is built from 12 residues. The V gene lost 0 bases and the J gene lost 11 bases, with 5 bases spanning the gap. CDR1 and CDR2 (germline): MNHEY, SVGAGI. CDR3 in DNA: TGTGCCAGCAGTTACTCCCAGGCACCCCTCCACTTT. This gives the protein CASSYSQAPLHF.

The rearrangement uses TRBV6-5 and TRBJ1-3; D remains unclear. Trimming removed 6 bases at V and 0 bases at J, with 6 bases between. The CDR3 covers 13 residues. Looked up from germline, CDR1 is MNHEY and CDR2 is SVGAGI. The CDR3 bases are TGTGCCAGCAGACCTAACTCTGGAAACACCATATATTTT. Encoded protein: CASRPNSGNTIYF.